One T cell receptor (beta chain) is described in this entry. Its antigen is currently unknown. TCRdb reprocessed the RT-PCR reads with MiXCR, giving one entry per CDR3 protein. The table lists hundreds of thousands of distinct CDR3 sequences, around 14% of them singletons. This record comes from a study of response to subunit inactivated influenza vaccine. Study results and limitations: Few additional T cells are recruited per seasonal influenza vaccination, authors suggested.

The TCR sequence derives from a middle-aged man who received an inactivated influenza vaccine. Sequencing used PBMCs from blood, obtained roughly 12 days after vaccination.

The CDR3 region is CSAIEGAKRYHNEQFF. The CDR3, as DNA: TGCAGTGCTATCGAGGGGGCGAAACGGTACCACAATGAGCAGTTCTTC. The rearrangement joins TRBV20-1 to TRBJ2-1; TRBD1 matches 7 bases. V lost 4 bases to trimming and J lost 5 bases; unmatched junction nucleotides: 14. The CDR3 has 16 amino acids. Germline CDR1 DFQATT, CDR2 SNEGSKA (reference sequence).